Sequencing of this T cell receptor (beta chain) was carried out in a study of T cells in women clearing cervical HPV infection. Study context: Blood came at first lesion visit for cases, post-clearance for controls.

TCR beta CDR3 amplified by multiplex PCR from approximately 1,100 ng genomic DNA. Some clones are missing from TCRdb's copy, which holds only in-frame ones; the method was immunoSEQ multiplex PCR. The table for this sample gives approximately 39,000 clones. With respect to this clone: What it binds is not known. From the germline J gene comes the end of the CDR3, since the read stops 3 residues before it.

V dropped 3 bases and J dropped 5 bases, with 16 bases sitting between them. Germline V gene lookup returns CDR1 DFQATT and CDR2 SNEGSKA (reference sequence). The CDR3 totals 14 residues. Study results and caveats: TRBV6-7 relative abundance averaged about 0.1% in cases and 0.15% to 0.2% in controls. T-cell numbers per sample were unknown and may explain richness differences.

The rearrangement links TRBV20-1 to TRBJ1-1; maybe TRBD1 (5 bases). Sequencing was performed on blood buffy coat. The receptor was isolated from a woman between 18 and 69 years old with a cervical HPV16 infection that either progressed to CIN3+ or cleared (not recorded which). The part of the CDR3 DNA that was read is TGCAGTGCTAGGGAAGCAGGGTGGTGGACTGAA. Its translation is CSAREAGWWTE. The full CDR3 sequence reads CSAREAGWWTEAFF.